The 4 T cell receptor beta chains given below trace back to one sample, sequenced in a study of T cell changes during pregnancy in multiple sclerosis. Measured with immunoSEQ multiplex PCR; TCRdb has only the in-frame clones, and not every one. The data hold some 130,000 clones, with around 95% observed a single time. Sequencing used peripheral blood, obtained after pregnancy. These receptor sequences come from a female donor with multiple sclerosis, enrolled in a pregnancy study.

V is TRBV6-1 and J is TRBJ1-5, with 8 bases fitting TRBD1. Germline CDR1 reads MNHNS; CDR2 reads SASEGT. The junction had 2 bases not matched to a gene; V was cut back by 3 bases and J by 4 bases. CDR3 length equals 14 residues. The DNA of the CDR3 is TGTGCCAGCAGTGACAGGGGGCGGAATCAGCCCCAGCATTTT. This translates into CASSDRGRNQPQHF.

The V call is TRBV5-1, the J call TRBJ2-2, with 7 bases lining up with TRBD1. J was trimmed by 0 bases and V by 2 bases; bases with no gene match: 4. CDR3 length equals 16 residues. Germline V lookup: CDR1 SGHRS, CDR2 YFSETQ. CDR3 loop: CASSLLGQPNTGELFF. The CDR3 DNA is TGCGCCAGCAGCTTACTGGGACAGCCGAACACCGGGGAGCTGTTTTTT.

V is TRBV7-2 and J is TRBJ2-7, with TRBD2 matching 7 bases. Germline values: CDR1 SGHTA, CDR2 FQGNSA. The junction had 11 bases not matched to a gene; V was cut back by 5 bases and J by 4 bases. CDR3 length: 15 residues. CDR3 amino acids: CASSQLGGMSYEQYF. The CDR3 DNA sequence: TGTGCCAGCAGCCAGCTGGGAGGGATGTCATACGAGCAGTACTTC.

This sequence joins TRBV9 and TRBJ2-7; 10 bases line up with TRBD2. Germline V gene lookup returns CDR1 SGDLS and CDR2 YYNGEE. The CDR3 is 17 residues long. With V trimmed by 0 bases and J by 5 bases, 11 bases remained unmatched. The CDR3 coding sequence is TGTGCCAGCAGCGTAGACATAGCGGGAGGTGTTAGGGACGAGCAGTACTTC. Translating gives CASSVDIAGGVRDEQYF.